This T cell receptor (beta chain) came from a study of radiotherapy plus CTLA-4 blockade in lung cancer. Study summary: Objective responses arose in 15% to 20% of patients, and 31% experienced disease control. Study-wide points: Strongest reported response predictors: early blood clone changes and post-radiation interferon-beta.

Assay: immunoSEQ multiplex PCR; the TCRdb copy retains only in-frame clones and omits some. The repertoire holds 40,000 to 50,000 clones, with 82% as singletons. The ends were cut back, 1 base at V and 2 bases at J, with 8 bases in the middle. The CDR3 is 14 residues long. Germline assignment: CDR1 SGDLS and CDR2 YYNGEE. In this sample, this clone turned up once. What it binds is unknown. The V and J genes are TRBV9 and TRBJ2-3; D is uncertain. The origin of this receptor is a human donor with non-small cell lung cancer who had stable disease on radiotherapy plus ipilimumab. The sequencing here drew on peripheral blood, taken from a patient treated with radiotherapy plus ipilimumab. The CDR3 DNA is TGTGCCAGCAGCGTAAGGCAGGCCACAGATACGCAGTATTTT. Residues: CASSVRQATDTQYF. Full variable domain (remainder filled in from reference TRBV9 and TRBJ2-3): DSGVTQTPKHLITATGQRVTLRCSPRSGDLSVYWYQQSLDQGLQFLIQYYNGEERAKGNILERFSAQQFPDLHSELNLSSLELGDSALYFCASSVRQATDTQYFGPGTRLTVL.